The 16 T cell receptor beta chains reported below all come from one sample, sequenced in a study of T cell changes during pregnancy in multiple sclerosis. Here immunoSEQ multiplex PCR was the method, and the copy in TCRdb shows in-frame clones only, minus some. The sample consists of tens of thousands of clones, 70% to 90% of them appearing once. Sequencing was performed on CD8+ T cells from peripheral blood mononuclear cells, taken before pregnancy. These receptors came from a female donor with multiple sclerosis, enrolled in a pregnancy study.

This chain links TRBV5-1 with TRBJ1-1; 8 bases align to TRBD1. This CDR3 has 17 residues. Losses at the gene ends were 1 base for V and 0 bases for J; bases not matched to a gene: 8. In germline, CDR1 is SGHRS, CDR2 YFSETQ. CDR3 protein: CASSLLVAGGLNTEAFF. CDR3 nucleotide sequence: TGCGCCAGCAGCTTGTTAGTCGCAGGGGGCCTGAACACTGAAGCTTTCTTT.

This chain joins TRBV7-8 and TRBJ2-1, with D perhaps TRBD1 (6 bases). CDR1 is SGHVS, CDR2 FQNEAQ, per germline. V was pared by 5 bases and J by 0 bases, with 14 bases between. The CDR3 spans 16 residues. The CDR3 DNA reads TGTGCCAGCAGCCAAACCCGGGACACCTCCTACAATGAGCAGTTCTTC. Protein product: CASSQTRDTSYNEQFF.

This clone has just a few counts. For the CDR3, the DNA is TGTGCCAGCAGCTCGTTTGCGGGCCATGAGCAGTTCTTC. Translation gives CASSSFAGHEQFF. This chain uses TRBV14 with TRBJ2-1; a weak D match, TRBD2 (5 bases). Trimming shortened V by 5 bases and J by 8 bases, and 13 bases separated the two germline ends. Germline CDR1 SGHDN, CDR2 FVKESK. The CDR3 runs to 13 residues. Complete variable domain (other parts from reference TRBV14 and TRBJ2-1): EAGVTQFPSHSVIEKGQTVTLRCDPISGHDNLYWYRRVMGKEIKFLLHFVKESKQDESGMPNNRFLAERTGGTYSTLKVQPAELEDSGVYFCASSSFAGHEQFFGPGTRLTVL.

This clone was counted a single time. The chain links TRBV4-3 to TRBJ2-2; 7 nucleotides agree with TRBD2. With 1 base clipped from V and 7 bases from J, the junction kept 3 bases outside the gene matches. Germline V gives CDR1 LGHNA, CDR2 YSLEER. The CDR3 has 14 residues. CDR3 amino acids: CASSQVGGNGELFF. The CDR3 DNA is TGCGCCAGCAGCCAAGTGGGAGGGAACGGGGAGCTGTTTTTT.

This clone has only one observation. At one of its ends the junction is not consistent with the germline gene, which may arise from a read error. The rearrangement uses TRBV6-1 and TRBJ2-5; D unresolved. This CDR3 contains 15 residues. CDR1 and CDR2 from the germline V gene are MNHNS and SASEGT. The CDR3, as DNA: TGTGCCAACAGTGAAGCCCCCGGGTACCAAGAGACCCAGTACTTC. Protein: CANSEAPGYQETQYF.

The genes are TRBV19 and TRBJ1-2; D not resolved. Germline lookup yields CDR1 LNHDA and CDR2 SQIVND (reference sequence). The CDR3 is 16 amino acids. Trimming pared 1 base from V and 5 bases from J, leaving 17 bases between. CDR3 protein: CASSIGQAPLQYGYTF. In DNA form, the CDR3 reads TGTGCCAGTAGTATAGGGCAGGCGCCCTTACAATATGGCTACACCTTC.

V gene TRBV4-3 combines with J gene TRBJ2-5; no firm D call. CDR3 length equals 14 residues. The ends were cut back, 4 bases at V and 5 bases at J, with 14 bases in the middle. The germline gives CDR1 LGHNA, CDR2 YSLEER. The chain's CDR3 is CASSLGSQFETQYF. Here the CDR3 DNA reads TGCGCCAGCAGCCTTGGGTCACAGTTTGAGACCCAGTACTTC.

This chain joins TRBV19 and TRBJ2-1; 10 bases are a match to TRBD2. The CDR3 is made up of 18 amino acids. Looked up from germline, CDR1 is LNHDA and CDR2 is SQIVND (reference sequence). The ends lost 5 bases at V and 0 bases at J; junction bases unmatched: 10. DNA of the CDR3: TGTGCCAGTAGTTCAATTTCTAGCGGGAGTAGCTCCTACAATGAGCAGTTCTTC. Amino acids: CASSSISSGSSSYNEQFF.

The chain carries TRBV4-2 and TRBJ2-7, with 8 nucleotides matching TRBD1. In germline, CDR1 is LGHNA, CDR2 YNFKEQ. Unmatched junction bases numbered 6, after V lost 5 bases and J lost 3 bases. CDR3 length equals 14 residues. The CDR3 here is CASSKIGTGYEQYF. CDR3 in DNA: TGTGCCAGCAGCAAAATCGGGACAGGCTACGAGCAGTACTTC.

This chain uses TRBV25-1 with TRBJ2-7; the match to TRBD2 covers 7 bases. The CDR3 is 13 amino acids. Germline V lookup: CDR1 MGHDK, CDR2 SYGVNS. With V trimmed by 4 bases and J by 5 bases, 5 bases remained unmatched. CDR3 residues: CASSVAGAHEQYF. As DNA, the CDR3 is TGTGCCAGCAGTGTGGCGGGAGCCCACGAGCAGTACTTC.

For the CDR3, the DNA is TGTGCCAGTTTCAATGTTGAAGCTTTCTTT. It encodes CASFNVEAFF. V is TRBV6-1 and J is TRBJ1-1; D gene ambiguous. There are 10 residues in the CDR3. Germline CDR1 MNHNS, CDR2 SASEGT. V lost 9 bases and J 7 bases, leaving 9 bases between the germline ends.

This chain connects TRBV6-5 to TRBJ2-7; the match to TRBD2 covers 7 bases. The CDR3 spans 13 residues. V was pared by 10 bases and J by 1 base, with 7 bases of the junction left unmatched. The germline V gene encodes CDR1 MNHEY and CDR2 SVGAGI. As DNA, the CDR3 is TGTGCCACCCTAGCGGACATGTCCTACGAGCAGTACTTC. Protein sequence: CATLADMSYEQYF.

V and J are TRBV5-4 and TRBJ2-7; 8 nucleotides align to TRBD2. The CDR3 is 11 amino acids. Germline CDR1 is SGHNT and CDR2 is YYREEE (reference sequence). V shed 4 bases and J 7 bases; nucleotides not matched to a gene: 1. The CDR3 DNA reads TGTGCCAGCAGCGGCGGGGGGGAGCAGTACTTC. This encodes CASSGGGEQYF.

The chain has TRBV5-1 and TRBJ1-1, with a tentative D call TRBD1 (5 bases). This CDR3 spans 14 amino acids. V lost 2 bases and J 3 bases, leaving 11 bases between the germline ends. Per the germline V gene, CDR1 is SGHRS and CDR2 is YFSETQ. This CDR3 is CASSLIGEDTEAFF. In DNA form, the CDR3 reads TGCGCCAGCAGCTTAATAGGGGAGGACACTGAAGCTTTCTTT.

The chain combines TRBV7-9 with TRBJ2-5, with 10 bases matching TRBD2. With V trimmed by 5 bases and J by 4 bases, 10 bases remained unmatched. The CDR3 loop spans 16 amino acids. Germline V gene data show CDR1 as SEHNR and CDR2 as FQNEAQ (reference sequence). In DNA, the CDR3 is TGTGCCAGCAGCAGCTCTAGCGGGAGAGACGGAGAGACCCAGTACTTC. Protein: CASSSSSGRDGETQYF. The full variable domain, in which reference TRBV7-9 and TRBJ2-5 provide the parts outside the CDR3, is DTGVSQNPRHKITKRGQNVTFRCDPISEHNRLYWYRQTLGQGPEFLTYFQNEAQLEKSRLLSDRFSAERPKGSFSTLEIQRTEQGDSAMYLCASSSSSGRDGETQYFGPGTRLLVL.

The J gene is TRBJ1-5, the V gene TRBV7-9, with 8 bases matching TRBD1. Per the germline V gene, CDR1 is SEHNR and CDR2 is FQNEAQ (reference sequence). The CDR3 is made up of 16 amino acids. The J segment lost 0 bases and the V segment lost 4 bases, leaving 5 bases of the junction unmatched. In DNA form, the CDR3 reads TGTGCCAGCAGCTCGCGGACAGGGAATAGCAATCAGCCCCAGCATTTT. Its translation is CASSSRTGNSNQPQHF.